The sequence of this TCR beta chain was determined in a study of PD-1 blockade in classical Hodgkin lymphoma. Study-level background: Administration of nivolumab to patients was at 3 mg/kg intravenously every 2 weeks.

Profiled with immunoSEQ multiplex PCR; TCRdb holds only in-frame clones, not every one. This table has more than 11,000 clones, 81% appearing once. J was trimmed by 2 bases and V by 2 bases; bases with no gene match: 5. The CDR3 is 15 amino acids. Study-wide points: Before treatment, TCR diversity in newly diagnosed patients was reportedly lower than in healthy donors. Significant TCR diversity gains by C4D1 occurred in CD4+ but not CD8+ cells.

In regard to this clone: Its matching antigen is unknown.

No patient escaped relapse after autologous stem cell transplantation, and brentuximab vedotin exposure varied. Best overall response was complete response, partial response or progressive disease in these relapsed/refractory classical Hodgkin lymphoma patients. The V gene is TRBV5-3, the J gene TRBJ2-5, with 8 bases lining up with TRBD1. TRBV5-3 falls under the ORF class, with uncertain function. The sequencing used peripheral blood mononuclear cells (PBMCs), collected at baseline. The sequence derives from a human donor with classical Hodgkin lymphoma. The CDR3 loop reads CARSFSGQVQETQYF. CDR3 DNA: TGTGCCAGAAGCTTTTCGGGACAGGTTCAAGAGACCCAGTACTTC.